Included here is one TCR beta chain sequence, with context. Its antigen is unknown. The sample's treatment: approximately 10-day PBMC culture with coronavirus spike peptide pools or control peptides (ViraFEST assay). Peptide pools at approximately 9.1 ug/ml and IL-2 at about 10 IU/ml were added to cultures of some 1.9 million PBMCs per well. This sample stems from a study of vaccination and CD4 T cells after COVID-19. The length of the CDR3 is 16 residues. Between the trimmed V and J ends, which lost 6 bases and 3 bases, there was a span of 18 bases. The germline V gene has CDR1 LNHDA and CDR2 SQIVND (reference sequence). Cultured CD4+ T cell DNA was sequenced using the Oncomine TCR Beta short-read assay. TCRdb passed the PCR reads through MiXCR, listing each CDR3 protein once. The sample has more than 20,000 distinct CDR3 sequences; around three quarters are singletons.

The chain is built from TRBV19 and TRBJ1-5; D is perhaps TRBD1 (5 bases). The sequence derives from a human donor who had recovered from COVID-19. Sequencing input: CD4+ T cells from blood, cultured in vitro. CDR3 protein: CASSIRATAYNQPQHF. The CDR3 DNA sequence: TGTGCCAGTAGCATCAGGGCTACCGCTTACAATCAGCCCCAGCATTTT.